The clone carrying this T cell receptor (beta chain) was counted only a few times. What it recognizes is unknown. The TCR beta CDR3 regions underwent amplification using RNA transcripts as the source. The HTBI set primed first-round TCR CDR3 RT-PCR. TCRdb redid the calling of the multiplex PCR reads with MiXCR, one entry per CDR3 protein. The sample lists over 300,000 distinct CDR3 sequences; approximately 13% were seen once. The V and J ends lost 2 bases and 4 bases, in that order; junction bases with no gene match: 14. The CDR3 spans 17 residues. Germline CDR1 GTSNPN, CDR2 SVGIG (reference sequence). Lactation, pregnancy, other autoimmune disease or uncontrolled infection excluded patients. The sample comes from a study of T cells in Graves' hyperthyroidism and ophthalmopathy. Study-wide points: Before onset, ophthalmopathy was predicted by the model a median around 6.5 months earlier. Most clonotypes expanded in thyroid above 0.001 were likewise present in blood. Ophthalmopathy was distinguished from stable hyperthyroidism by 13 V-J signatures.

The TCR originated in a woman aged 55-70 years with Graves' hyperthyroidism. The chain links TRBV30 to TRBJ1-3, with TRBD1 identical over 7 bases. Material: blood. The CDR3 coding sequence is TGTGCCTGGAGTCGTACGGCAGGGGGTCTGAGGGGAAACACCATATATTTT. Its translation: CAWSRTAGGLRGNTIYF.